The sequence of this TCR beta chain was determined in a study of regulatory T cells in long-lasting Graves disease. About the research overall: Graves' patients, diagnosed recently, had received antithyroid drugs under 3 months.

The trim removed 6 bases at V and 3 bases at J, leaving 3 bases unmatched. The length of the CDR3 is 14 residues. Germline assignment: CDR1 MDHEN and CDR2 SYDVKM. This clonotype was seen repeatedly, ten times or more. Libraries of TCR beta came from iRepertoire HTBI primers plus Arm-PCR of CDR3 regions. TCRdb passed the multiplex PCR reads through MiXCR, listing each CDR3 protein once. The sample has roughly 410,000 distinct CDR3 sequences; over 14% are singletons. The sample's time point: newly diagnosed GD, antithyroid drugs for less than 3 months. The authors made the TCR library using RNA they extracted from PBMCs. These same data were also listed under a study on T cells in Graves' hyperthyroidism and ophthalmopathy.

The TCR was taken from a woman aged 40 to 50 with Graves disease. The chain uses TRBV28 and TRBJ2-3, with 10 bases identical to TRBD2. This material consisted of peripheral blood mononuclear cells (PBMCs), taken at new diagnosis, from a patient treated with antithyroid drugs. CDR3 amino acids: CASRAGGVTDTQYF. For the CDR3, the DNA is TGTGCCAGCAGAGCGGGAGGGGTAACAGATACGCAGTATTTT.